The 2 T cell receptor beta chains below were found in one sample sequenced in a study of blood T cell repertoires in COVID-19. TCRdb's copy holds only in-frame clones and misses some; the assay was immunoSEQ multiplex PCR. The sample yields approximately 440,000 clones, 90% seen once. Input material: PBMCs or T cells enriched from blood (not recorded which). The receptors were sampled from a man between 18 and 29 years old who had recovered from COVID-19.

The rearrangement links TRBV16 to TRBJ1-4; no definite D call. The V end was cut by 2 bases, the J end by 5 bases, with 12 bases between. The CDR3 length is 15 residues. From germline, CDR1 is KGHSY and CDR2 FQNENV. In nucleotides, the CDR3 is TGTGCCAGCAGCCAAGGTAACGGACTGAATGAAAAACTGTTTTTT. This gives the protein CASSQGNGLNEKLFF.

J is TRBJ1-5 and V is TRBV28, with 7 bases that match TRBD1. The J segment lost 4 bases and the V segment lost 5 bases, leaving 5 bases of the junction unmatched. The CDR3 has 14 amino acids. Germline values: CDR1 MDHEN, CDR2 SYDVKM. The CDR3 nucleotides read TGTGCCAGCAGTGGACAGGAGCTAAATCAGCCCCAGCATTTT. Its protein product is CASSGQELNQPQHF.